The source of this TCR beta chain is a study of tumor-infiltrating lymphocytes in primary liver carcinoma. For the study at large: Sequenced samples came back with roughly 3.5 to 7.13 million productive TCRbeta reads, and the counts looked alike across tissue types. Study-wide findings and caveats: Only about 7.5-25% of top clones occurred in every one of the five tumor regions.

In this sample, this clonotype turned up once. What it binds is not known. At one end, the junction sequence differs from germline, possibly due to a read error. Investigators took RNA and DNA out together from roughly 21-30 mg of unsorted bulk tissue. These patients lived with chronic HBV infection and had never been treated. The CDR3 runs 13 residues. From germline, CDR1 is WNHNN and CDR2 SYGVQD (reference sequence). TCR beta cDNA came from approximately 490 ng total RNA, primed with a constant-region primer. What produced the TCR beta libraries was three nested multiplex PCR rounds using slightly modified ARM-PCR. Both of the initial two PCR rounds ran for around 9 cycles and employed TRBV1-TRBV30 forward primers alongside a C-beta reverse primer. TCRdb re-analysed the multiplex PCR reads in MiXCR, keeping a single row per CDR3 protein. Of 75,000 or so distinct CDR3 sequences listed, almost 70% were seen once; the top ten hold around 30%.

The specimen sequenced was liver tumor tissue from sampling region 4. Subset in this sample: tumor region T4, right-lateral pole. This TCR was recovered from a man aged 35-49 years with primary liver carcinoma and hepatitis B virus infection. The chain combines TRBV10-1 with TRBJ2-1, with 8 bases aligning to TRBD1. The CDR3 DNA reads as TGCGCCAGCAGAGGACAGGGCTACAATAAGCAGTTCTTC. Encoded protein: CASRGQGYNKQFF.